The 25 T cell receptor beta chains in this list originate from one sample, sequenced in a study of OX40 agonist ivuxolimab in advanced cancers. The library was prepared using the immunoSEQ multiplex PCR assay. TCRdb obtained this table from immuneACCESS and retained in-frame rearrangements with V and J assigned. These tables miss some clones; where compared with another copy, unresolved V genes account for less than half of the shortfall, and the remainder is unexplained. The table for this sample lists approximately 65,000 clones; roughly nine tenths of them were counted only once. Approximately 4% of the sample goes to the ten largest clones. Sequencing used CD4+ or CD8+ T cells sorted from blood, obtained in a trial of the OX40 agonist ivuxolimab. Receptor source: an adult with an advanced solid tumor such as melanoma, head and neck, liver or kidney cancer.

The V gene is TRBV18, the J gene TRBJ1-5; maybe TRBD1 (5 bases). Looked up from germline, CDR1 is KGHSH and CDR2 is LQKENI. This CDR3 has 15 amino acids. V lost 3 bases, J lost 1 base, and 10 bases lay in between. The CDR3 is CASSPPGASNQPQHF. In DNA form, the CDR3 reads TGTGCCAGCTCACCCCCCGGGGCCAGCAATCAGCCCCAGCATTTT. Together with reference TRBV18 and TRBJ1-5, the CDR3 gives the full variable domain: NAGVMQNPRHLVRRRGQEARLRCSPMKGHSHVYWYRQLPEEGLKFMVYLQKENIIDESGMPKERFSAEFPKEGPSILRIQQVVRGDSAAYFCASSPPGASNQPQHFGDGTRLSIL.

The chain joins TRBV6-7 to TRBJ2-7, with 7 bases lining up with TRBD2. TRBV6-7 is an open reading frame, and its role is uncertain. The ends lost 5 bases at V and 6 bases at J; junction bases unmatched: 16. The CDR3 has 16 amino acids. CDR3 in amino acids: CASSTCGEGGSPEQYF. The CDR3, as DNA: TGTGCCAGCAGTACCTGCGGAGAGGGCGGGAGTCCCGAGCAGTACTTC.

J is TRBJ2-1 and V is TRBV7-9; the D gene could be TRBD1 or TRBD2 (5 bases each). Trimming left V 1 base short and J 0 bases short, with 10 bases between. The CDR3 totals 16 residues. Germline CDR1 SEHNR, CDR2 FQNEAQ (reference sequence). CDR3 sequence (DNA): TGTGCCAGCAGCTTAGGGTCAGGGAGCTCCTACAATGAGCAGTTCTTC. Translation: CASSLGSGSSYNEQFF.

The chain joins TRBV29-1 to TRBJ2-7; D gene ambiguous. Germline V gives CDR1 SQVTM, CDR2 ANQGSEA. CDR3 size: 10 residues. Trimming cost V 4 bases and J 6 bases, with 7 bases left between them. The CDR3 is CSVGSSEQYF. The CDR3, as DNA: TGCAGCGTTGGGTCGAGCGAGCAGTACTTC.

This chain's CDR3 is CASSKGYGGGAGDTQYF. The DNA of the CDR3 is TGTGCCAGCAGCAAAGGCTATGGGGGCGGGGCGGGAGATACGCAGTATTTT. The chain couples TRBV21-1 to TRBJ2-3. TRBV21-1 constitutes a pseudogene. There are 17 residues in the CDR3.

V is TRBV7-8 and J is TRBJ1-4; D may be TRBD1 (6 bases). V was shortened by 5 bases and J by 11 bases, with 18 bases between the two germline ends. Looked up from germline, CDR1 is SGHVS and CDR2 is FQNEAQ. The CDR3 covers 14 residues. This CDR3 is CASSTQGRMSKLFF. Here the CDR3 DNA reads TGTGCCAGCAGCACACAGGGTCGGATGTCGAAACTGTTTTTT.

The J gene is TRBJ2-1, the V gene TRBV7-3; D unclear. The CDR3 spans 13 residues. CDR1 is SGHTA and CDR2 is FQGTGA in the germline V gene. V lost 2 bases and J 9 bases, leaving 11 bases between the germline ends. The CDR3 DNA follows: TGTGCCAGCAGCTTATCTTCTAGAAGTGAGCAGTTCTTC. The encoded protein is CASSLSSRSEQFF.

The rearrangement joins TRBV4-1 to TRBJ1-2; D possibly corresponds to TRBD1 (6 bases). Germline-derived CDR1 and CDR2 are MGHRA and YSYEKL. The CDR3 has 17 amino acids. V lost 1 base to trimming and J lost 0 bases, with 15 bases between them. For the CDR3, the DNA is TGCGCCAGCAGCCAAGGTGTTCAAAGGGGGGCTAACTATGGCTACACCTTC. Translating it yields CASSQGVQRGANYGYTF.

V is TRBV30 and J is TRBJ1-2; tentative D call: TRBD1 (5 bases). This CDR3 has 12 amino acids. From germline, CDR1 is GTSNPN and CDR2 SVGIG (reference sequence). The V and J ends lost 0 bases and 8 bases respectively, with 10 bases between them. The CDR3 loop reads CAWSVRGGGYTF. CDR3 DNA: TGTGCCTGGAGTGTGAGGGGAGGAGGCTACACCTTC.

The chain has TRBV27 and TRBJ1-1; the D gene is possibly TRBD1 (5 bases). Trimming shortened V by 6 bases and J by 4 bases, and 12 bases separated the two germline ends. This CDR3 is built from 13 residues. Germline lookup yields CDR1 MNHEY and CDR2 SMNVEV (reference sequence). The CDR3 loop is CASSRAMGTEAFF. The DNA for the CDR3 is TGTGCCAGCAGCAGGGCCATGGGCACTGAAGCTTTCTTT.

This clone was counted a few times. The chain is built from TRBV14 and TRBJ2-1, with D maybe TRBD1 (5 bases). Looked up from germline, CDR1 is SGHDN and CDR2 is FVKESK. Trimming shortened V by 6 bases and J by 5 bases, and 17 bases separated the two germline ends. The CDR3 consists of 15 residues. The CDR3 DNA reads as TGTGCCAGCAGAGCCGGGCAGGGCATTGACAATGAGCAGTTCTTC. It translates to CASRAGQGIDNEQFF.

This chain connects TRBV6-5 to TRBJ2-2, with D possibly TRBD2 on 5 matching bases. Per the germline V gene, CDR1 is MNHEY and CDR2 is SVGAGI. The CDR3 covers 13 residues. With 6 bases removed from V and 6 bases from J, the gap between germline ends came to 11 bases. The CDR3 loop reads CASSPSRAGELFF. Here the CDR3 DNA reads TGTGCCAGCAGCCCCTCGAGGGCCGGGGAGCTGTTTTTT.

The genes are TRBV5-1 and TRBJ2-3, with D maybe TRBD1 (5 bases). The V and J ends lost 4 bases and 0 bases respectively, with 12 bases between them. Per germline, CDR1 SGHRS and CDR2 YFSETQ. The CDR3 runs 15 residues. This CDR3 is CASSRGRFSTDTQYF. The CDR3 DNA reads as TGCGCCAGCAGCAGGGGCCGGTTTAGCACAGATACGCAGTATTTT.

The chain is built from TRBV6-4 and TRBJ2-1; the match to TRBD2 covers 8 bases. V lost 2 bases and J lost 4; bases outside the gene matches: 4. CDR3 length: 15 amino acids. Germline V gene lookup returns CDR1 MRHNA and CDR2 SNTAGT. As DNA, the CDR3 is TGTGCCAGCAGTGACCTGGTAGCGGGATACAATGAGCAGTTCTTC. Protein sequence: CASSDLVAGYNEQFF.

Only one count was recorded for this clone. The J gene is TRBJ2-1, the V gene TRBV6-1; perhaps TRBD2 as D (6 bases). The CDR3 totals 14 residues. CDR1 and CDR2 from the germline V gene are MNHNS and SASEGT. Trimming pared 5 bases from V and 7 bases from J, leaving 15 bases between. This CDR3 reads CASSRRLDPNEQFF. CDR3 DNA: TGTGCCAGCAGTCGGCGACTAGACCCTAATGAGCAGTTCTTC.

The V gene is TRBV2, the J gene TRBJ2-7, with TRBD1 identical over 7 bases. V shed 7 bases, J shed 5 bases, and the junction held 8 bases outside the gene matches. Germline loops: CDR1 SNHLY, CDR2 FYNNEI. The CDR3 extends over 13 amino acids. Here the CDR3 reads CASTRQGTHEQYF. DNA of the CDR3: TGTGCCAGCACCAGACAGGGAACTCACGAGCAGTACTTC.

V and J are TRBV5-1 and TRBJ2-7; D call uncertain. The V and J ends lost 1 base and 2 bases respectively, with 10 bases between them. The CDR3 runs 14 residues. Germline V gene sequence: CDR1 SGHRS, CDR2 YFSETQ. The chain's CDR3 is CASSLSGRTYEQYF. The CDR3 coding sequence is TGCGCCAGCAGCTTGTCCGGACGTACCTACGAGCAGTACTTC.

The chain recombines TRBV28 with TRBJ1-5, with 8 bases that match TRBD1. The CDR3 loop spans 16 amino acids. Germline values: CDR1 MDHEN, CDR2 SYDVKM. With 3 bases clipped from V and 4 bases from J, the junction kept 8 bases outside the gene matches. The CDR3 protein is CASSFPDREPNQPQHF. The CDR3 DNA reads as TGTGCCAGCAGTTTCCCGGACAGGGAACCTAATCAGCCCCAGCATTTT.

The CDR3 loop is CASSIIGASGNTIYF. The CDR3 DNA reads TGTGCCAGTAGTATTATTGGGGCCTCTGGAAACACCATATATTTT. The V and J genes are TRBV19 and TRBJ1-3, with D possibly being TRBD1 (5 bases). Trimming left V 3 bases short and J 0 bases short, with 9 bases between. The CDR3 spans 15 residues. The V gene's germline CDR1 is LNHDA and CDR2 SQIVND (reference sequence).

The V gene is TRBV27, the J gene TRBJ2-5, with a weak D call TRBD2 (5 bases). The CDR3 contains 14 residues. V lost 5 bases to trimming and J lost 7 bases, with 17 bases between them. Germline-derived CDR1 and CDR2 are MNHEY and SMNVEV (reference sequence). The CDR3 DNA reads as TGTGCCAGCAGTACCCGGACTGGGGTGGGGACCCAGTACTTC. It translates to CASSTRTGVGTQYF.

This clone was seen only a few times. This sequence joins TRBV4-3 and TRBJ1-5; D is unclear. V was trimmed by 0 bases and J by 4 bases, leaving 7 bases between them. The germline V gene encodes CDR1 LGHNA and CDR2 YSLEER. The CDR3 runs to 14 residues. The CDR3 protein is CASSQDWSNQPQHF. The DNA for the CDR3 is TGCGCCAGCAGCCAAGATTGGTCTAATCAGCCCCAGCATTTT.

This chain connects TRBV9 to TRBJ2-1; the D call may be TRBD1 or TRBD2 (6 bases each). The CDR3 length is 16 residues. V lost 3 bases, J lost 5 bases, and 18 bases lay in between. Germline V gene sequence: CDR1 SGDLS, CDR2 YYNGEE. This CDR3 is CASSGGGRPGHNEQFF. The DNA of the CDR3 is TGTGCCAGCAGCGGAGGGGGGAGGCCGGGTCACAATGAGCAGTTCTTC.

In its sample, this clone was seen once. The chain couples TRBV7-8 to TRBJ1-1, with TRBD1 as a possible D gene (5 bases). The germline V and J ends were trimmed by 5 bases and 0 bases, with 16 bases remaining between them. The CDR3 loop spans 16 amino acids. Germline loops: CDR1 SGHVS, CDR2 FQNEAQ. CDR3 sequence (DNA): TGTGCCAGCAGCGTAAACGCTGACAGCATGAACACTGAAGCTTTCTTT. Translated: CASSVNADSMNTEAFF.

V and J are TRBV4-2 and TRBJ2-1; 13 bases fit TRBD2. Germline CDR1 reads LGHNA; CDR2 reads YNFKEQ. V dropped 2 bases and J dropped 3; count of bases not matched to a gene: 4. The CDR3 is 17 amino acids. The CDR3 bases are TGTGCCAGCAGCCAAAACGGACTAGCGGGAGTCTACAATGAGCAGTTCTTC. It translates to CASSQNGLAGVYNEQFF.

The chain recombines TRBV5-5 with TRBJ1-4, with no clear D. The CDR3 is 16 residues long. The germline CDR1 and CDR2 sequences are SGHKS and YYEKEE (reference sequence). Trimming shortened V by 2 bases and J by 2 bases, and 13 bases separated the two germline ends. CDR3 residues: CASSFLTGETNEKLFF. In DNA form, the CDR3 reads TGTGCCAGCAGCTTTTTGACTGGGGAGACTAATGAAAAACTGTTTTTT.